A selection of T cell receptor beta chains follows, all from one sample in a study of T cells after somatic rescue of genetic block. Repertoires were generated with immunoSEQ multiplex PCR, while TCRdb's copy carries only in-frame clones and drops some. The table shows approximately 58,000 clones, with about 96% occurring only once. Sequenced input: peripheral blood mononuclear cells (PBMCs). The source of these receptors is a child younger than two. CDR3s include the opening cysteine and the closing phenylalanine or tryptophan. Fields, in order: V gene, CDR3 length, J gene, D gene, clone size, CDR3 protein, CDR3 DNA. A D gene is named only where the DNA matches it firmly. Rows give clone size only sometimes, using once, few, many, or a class for an expanded clone.

V gene: TRBV28; CDR3 length: 14; J gene: TRBJ1-6; D gene: NA; clone size: NA; CDR3 protein: CASSLQGYNSPLHF; CDR3 DNA: TGTGCCAGCAGTTTACAGGGGTATAATTCACCCCTCCACTTT
V gene: TRBV6-5; CDR3 length: 12; J gene: TRBJ1-2; D gene: NA; clone size: once; CDR3 protein: CASSRDGYGYTF; CDR3 DNA: TGTGCCAGCAGCCGGGACGGCTATGGCTACACCTTC
V gene: TRBV2; CDR3 length: 13; J gene: TRBJ1-2; D gene: NA; clone size: NA; CDR3 protein: CASSDGNTYGYTF; CDR3 DNA: TGTGCCAGCAGTGACGGCAATACCTATGGCTACACCTTC
V gene: TRBV5-1; CDR3 length: 13; J gene: TRBJ2-5; D gene: NA; clone size: NA; CDR3 protein: CASSKLIQETQYF; CDR3 DNA: TGCGCCAGCAGCAAACTCATTCAAGAGACCCAGTACTTC
V gene: TRBV21-1; CDR3 length: 17; J gene: TRBJ2-1; D gene: NA; clone size: NA; CDR3 protein: CASSKRTSGRLYNEQFF; CDR3 DNA: TGTGCCAGCAGCAAACGGACTAGCGGGAGGCTGTACAATGAGCAGTTCTTC
V gene: TRBV7-2; CDR3 length: 15; J gene: TRBJ2-1; D gene: NA; clone size: NA; CDR3 protein: CASSISGTLINEQFF; CDR3 DNA: TGTGCCAGCAGCATTTCCGGGACTCTTATTAATGAGCAGTTCTTC
V gene: TRBV21-1; CDR3 length: 16; J gene: TRBJ2-5; D gene: NA; clone size: NA; CDR3 protein: CASSKEERIGRETQYF; CDR3 DNA: TGTGCCAGCAGCAAAGAGGAGCGGATAGGCAGAGAGACCCAGTACTTC
V gene: TRBV6-5; CDR3 length: 16; J gene: TRBJ1-1; D gene: TRBD1; clone size: NA; CDR3 protein: CASSFGQGIMNTEAFF; CDR3 DNA: TGTGCCAGCAGTTTCGGACAGGGGATCATGAACACTGAAGCTTTCTTT
V gene: TRBV14; CDR3 length: 18; J gene: TRBJ2-1; D gene: NA; clone size: NA; CDR3 protein: CASSQVDGSFSLYNEQFF; CDR3 DNA: TGTGCCAGCAGCCAAGTTGATGGATCCTTCTCCCTCTACAATGAGCAGTTCTTC
V gene: TRBV11-2; CDR3 length: 14; J gene: TRBJ1-5; D gene: NA; clone size: NA; CDR3 protein: CASSSKGGNQPQHF; CDR3 DNA: TGTGCCAGCAGCTCCAAAGGAGGAAATCAGCCCCAGCATTTT
V gene: TRBV28; CDR3 length: 14; J gene: TRBJ2-6; D gene: NA; clone size: NA; CDR3 protein: CASSLHSGANVLTF; CDR3 DNA: TGTGCCAGCAGTTTACACTCTGGGGCCAACGTCCTGACTTTC
V gene: TRBV27; CDR3 length: 14; J gene: TRBJ2-7; D gene: TRBD2; clone size: NA; CDR3 protein: CASRPGTSSYEQYF; CDR3 DNA: TGTGCCAGCAGGCCCGGGACTAGCTCCTACGAGCAGTACTTC
V gene: TRBV7-2; CDR3 length: 18; J gene: TRBJ2-5; D gene: TRBD2; clone size: NA; CDR3 protein: CASSSTRLAGLYQETQYF; CDR3 DNA: TGTGCCAGCAGCTCCACGCGACTAGCGGGGTTGTACCAAGAGACCCAGTACTTC
V gene: TRBV7-9; CDR3 length: 12; J gene: TRBJ1-3; D gene: NA; clone size: NA; CDR3 protein: CASSGPRNTIYF; CDR3 DNA: TGTGCCAGCAGCGGACCTCGAAACACCATATATTTT
V gene: TRBV28; CDR3 length: 16; J gene: TRBJ2-1; D gene: TRBD2; clone size: once; CDR3 protein: CASSSEGLAVGNEQFF; CDR3 DNA: TGTGCCAGCAGTTCCGAGGGGCTAGCGGTGGGAAATGAGCAGTTCTTC
V gene: TRBV10-3; CDR3 length: 12; J gene: TRBJ1-2; D gene: NA; clone size: NA; CDR3 protein: CAISEEGYGYTF; CDR3 DNA: TGTGCCATCAGTGAGGAGGGCTATGGCTACACCTTC